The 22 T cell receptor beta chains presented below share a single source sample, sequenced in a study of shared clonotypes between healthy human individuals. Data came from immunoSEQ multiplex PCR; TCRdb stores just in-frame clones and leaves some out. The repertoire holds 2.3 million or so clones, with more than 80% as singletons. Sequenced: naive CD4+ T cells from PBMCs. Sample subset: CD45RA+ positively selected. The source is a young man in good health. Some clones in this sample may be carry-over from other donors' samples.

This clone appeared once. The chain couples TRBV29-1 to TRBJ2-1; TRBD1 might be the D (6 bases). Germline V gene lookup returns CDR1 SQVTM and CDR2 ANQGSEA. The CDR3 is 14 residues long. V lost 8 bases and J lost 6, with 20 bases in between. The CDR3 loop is CSIRQAGRFNEQFF. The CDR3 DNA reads TGCAGCATACGACAGGCGGGCCGGTTCAATGAGCAGTTCTTC.

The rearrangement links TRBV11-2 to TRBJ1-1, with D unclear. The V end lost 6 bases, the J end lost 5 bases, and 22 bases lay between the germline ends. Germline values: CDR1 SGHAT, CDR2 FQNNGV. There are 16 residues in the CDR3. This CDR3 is CASRPPNILVWTEAFF. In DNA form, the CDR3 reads TGTGCCAGCAGGCCTCCGAACATTTTAGTGTGGACTGAAGCTTTCTTT.

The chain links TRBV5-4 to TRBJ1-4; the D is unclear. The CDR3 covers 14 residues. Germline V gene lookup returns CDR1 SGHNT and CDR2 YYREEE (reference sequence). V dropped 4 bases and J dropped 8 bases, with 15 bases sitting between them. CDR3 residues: CASSPTATVEKLFF. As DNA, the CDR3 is TGTGCCAGCAGCCCCACGGCAACCGTGGAAAAACTGTTTTTT.

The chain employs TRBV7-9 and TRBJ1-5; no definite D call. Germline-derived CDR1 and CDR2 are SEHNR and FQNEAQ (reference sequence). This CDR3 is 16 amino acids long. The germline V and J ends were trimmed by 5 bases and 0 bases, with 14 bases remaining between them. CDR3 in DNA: TGTGCCAGCAGCCTTGGGGTCGGGAATAGCAATCAGCCCCAGCATTTT. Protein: CASSLGVGNSNQPQHF.

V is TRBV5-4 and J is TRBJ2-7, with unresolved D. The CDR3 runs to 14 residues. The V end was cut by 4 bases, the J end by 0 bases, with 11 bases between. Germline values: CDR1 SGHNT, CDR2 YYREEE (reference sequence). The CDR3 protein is CASSMDRSSYEQYF. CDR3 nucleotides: TGTGCCAGCAGCATGGACCGGAGCTCCTACGAGCAGTACTTC.

The CDR3 loop is CASSPLSLASYEQYF. The CDR3 bases are TGTGCCAGCAGCCCTTTATCCCTGGCGTCCTACGAGCAGTACTTC. V is TRBV7-2 and J is TRBJ2-7, with D uncertain. With 5 bases removed from V and 1 base from J, the gap between germline ends came to 15 bases. CDR3 length equals 15 residues. CDR1 is SGHTA, CDR2 FQGNSA, per germline.

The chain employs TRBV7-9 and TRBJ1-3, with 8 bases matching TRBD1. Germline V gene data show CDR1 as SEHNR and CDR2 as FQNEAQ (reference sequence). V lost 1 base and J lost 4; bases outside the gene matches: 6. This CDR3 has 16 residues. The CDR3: CASSLVLRDRGNTIYF. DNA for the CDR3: TGTGCCAGCAGCTTAGTCCTCCGGGACAGGGGAAACACCATATATTTT.

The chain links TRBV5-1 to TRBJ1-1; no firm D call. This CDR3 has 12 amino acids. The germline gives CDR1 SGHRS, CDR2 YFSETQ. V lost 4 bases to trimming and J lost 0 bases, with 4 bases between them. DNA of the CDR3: TGCGCCAGCAGCGAGGTGAACACTGAAGCTTTCTTT. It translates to CASSEVNTEAFF. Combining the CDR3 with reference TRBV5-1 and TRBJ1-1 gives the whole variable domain KAGVTQTPRYLIKTRGQQVTLSCSPISGHRSVSWYQQTPGQGLQFLFEYFSETQRNKGNFPGRFSGRQFSNSRSEMNVSTLELGDSALYLCASSEVNTEAFFGQGTRLTVV.

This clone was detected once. CDR3 region: CASSLGQGPNTEAFF. CDR3 nucleotide sequence: TGTGCCAGCAGTTTGGGACAGGGACCGAACACTGAAGCTTTCTTT. The rearrangement links TRBV27 to TRBJ1-1; 9 positions match TRBD1. Germline V CDR1 and CDR2: MNHEY, SMNVEV (reference sequence). The CDR3 covers 15 residues. Trimming cost V 3 bases and J 1 base; bases outside gene matches: 3.

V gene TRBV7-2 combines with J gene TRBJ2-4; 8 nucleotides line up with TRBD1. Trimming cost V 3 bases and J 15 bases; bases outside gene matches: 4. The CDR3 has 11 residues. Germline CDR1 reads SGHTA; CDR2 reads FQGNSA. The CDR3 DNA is TGTGCCAGCAGCTTGGACAGGGAATCGTACTTC. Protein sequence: CASSLDRESYF.

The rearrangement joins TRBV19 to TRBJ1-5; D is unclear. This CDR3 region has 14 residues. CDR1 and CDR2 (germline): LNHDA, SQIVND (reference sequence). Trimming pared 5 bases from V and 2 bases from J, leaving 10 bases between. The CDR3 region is CASSWTYRNQPQHF. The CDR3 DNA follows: TGTGCCAGTAGTTGGACTTATCGCAATCAGCCCCAGCATTTT.

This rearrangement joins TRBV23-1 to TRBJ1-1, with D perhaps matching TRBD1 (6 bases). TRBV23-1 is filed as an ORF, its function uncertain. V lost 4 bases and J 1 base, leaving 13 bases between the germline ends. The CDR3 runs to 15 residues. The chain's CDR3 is CASSPTGISNTEAFF. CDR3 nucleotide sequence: TGCGCCAGCAGTCCTACAGGGATATCGAACACTGAAGCTTTCTTT.

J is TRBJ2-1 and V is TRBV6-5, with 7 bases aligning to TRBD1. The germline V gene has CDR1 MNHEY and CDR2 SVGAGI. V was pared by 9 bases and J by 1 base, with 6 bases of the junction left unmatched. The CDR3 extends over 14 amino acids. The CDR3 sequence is CASRDSSSYNEQFF. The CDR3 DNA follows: TGTGCCAGTCGGGACAGTTCATCCTACAATGAGCAGTTCTTC.

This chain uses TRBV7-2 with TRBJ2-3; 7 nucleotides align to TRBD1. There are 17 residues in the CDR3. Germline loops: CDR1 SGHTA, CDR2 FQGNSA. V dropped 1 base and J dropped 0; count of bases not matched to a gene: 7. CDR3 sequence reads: CASSLEVPGQSTDTQYF. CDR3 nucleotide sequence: TGTGCCAGCAGCTTAGAGGTTCCGGGACAGAGCACAGATACGCAGTATTTT.

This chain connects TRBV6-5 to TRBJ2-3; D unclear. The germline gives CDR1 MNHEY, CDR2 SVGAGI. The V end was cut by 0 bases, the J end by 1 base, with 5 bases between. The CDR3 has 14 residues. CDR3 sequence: CASSYSWGTDTQYF. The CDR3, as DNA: TGTGCCAGCAGTTACTCGTGGGGCACAGATACGCAGTATTTT.

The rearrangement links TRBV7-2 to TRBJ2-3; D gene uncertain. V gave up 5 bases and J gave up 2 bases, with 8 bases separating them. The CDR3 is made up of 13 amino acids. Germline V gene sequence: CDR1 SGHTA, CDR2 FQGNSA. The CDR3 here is CASSTDATDTQYF. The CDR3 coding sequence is TGTGCCAGCAGCACCGACGCCACAGATACGCAGTATTTT.

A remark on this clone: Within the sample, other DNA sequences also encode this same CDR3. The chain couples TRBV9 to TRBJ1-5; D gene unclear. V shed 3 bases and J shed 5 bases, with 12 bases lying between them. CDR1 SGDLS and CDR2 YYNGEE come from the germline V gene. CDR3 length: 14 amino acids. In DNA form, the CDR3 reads TGTGCCAGCAGCGCCGGCCCCGGGGATCAGCCCCAGCATTTT. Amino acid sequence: CASSAGPGDQPQHF.

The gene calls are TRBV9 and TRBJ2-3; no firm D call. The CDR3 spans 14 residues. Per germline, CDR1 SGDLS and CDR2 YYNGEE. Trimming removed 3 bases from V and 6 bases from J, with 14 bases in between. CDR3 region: CASSEAPTTDTQYF. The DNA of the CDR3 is TGTGCCAGCAGCGAGGCCCCCACGACGGATACGCAGTATTTT.

CDR3 residues: CASSLSLAPTYEQYF. The CDR3 bases are TGTGCCAGCAGCTTATCGTTAGCGCCAACCTACGAGCAGTACTTC. J is TRBJ2-7 and V is TRBV7-2; the D gene is possibly TRBD2 (5 bases). Germline CDR1 reads SGHTA; CDR2 reads FQGNSA. V shed 2 bases and J shed 2 bases, with 13 bases lying between them. The CDR3 is 15 amino acids.

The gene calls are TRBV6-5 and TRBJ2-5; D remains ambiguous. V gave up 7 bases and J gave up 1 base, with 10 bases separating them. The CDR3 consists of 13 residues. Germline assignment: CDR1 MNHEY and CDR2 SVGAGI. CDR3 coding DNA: TGTGCCAGCACCCCCCGGGTCCAAGAGACCCAGTACTTC. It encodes CASTPRVQETQYF.

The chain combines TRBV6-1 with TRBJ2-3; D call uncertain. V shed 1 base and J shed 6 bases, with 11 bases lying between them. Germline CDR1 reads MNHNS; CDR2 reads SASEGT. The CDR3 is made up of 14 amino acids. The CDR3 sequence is CASSEVGRVDTQYF. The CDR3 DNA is TGTGCCAGCAGTGAAGTGGGTCGGGTTGATACGCAGTATTTT.

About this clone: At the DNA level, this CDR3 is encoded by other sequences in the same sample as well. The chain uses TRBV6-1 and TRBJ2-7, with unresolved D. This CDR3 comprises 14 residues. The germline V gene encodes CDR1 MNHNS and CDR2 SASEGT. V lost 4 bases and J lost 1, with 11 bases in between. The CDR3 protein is CASSARQGSYEQYF. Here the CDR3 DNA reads TGTGCCAGCAGTGCGAGACAAGGATCCTACGAGCAGTACTTC.